The 14 T cell receptor beta chains below were found in one sample sequenced in a study of blood T cell repertoires in COVID-19. Data came from immunoSEQ multiplex PCR; TCRdb stores just in-frame clones and leaves some out. This table has about 150,000 clones, approximately 82% appearing once. Sequences were obtained from peripheral blood. The receptors here all came from a woman in her 50s with acute or convalescent COVID-19.

The chain carries TRBV19 and TRBJ2-5, with D possibly being TRBD1 (5 bases). CDR3 length equals 13 residues. The V gene lost 5 bases and the J gene lost 5 bases, with 12 bases spanning the gap. The germline gives CDR1 LNHDA, CDR2 SQIVND (reference sequence). For the CDR3, the DNA is TGTGCCAGTAGTGTTCCAGGGTGGGAGACCCAGTACTTC. Translating gives CASSVPGWETQYF.

V and J are TRBV10-1 and TRBJ2-2, with TRBD1 identical over 10 bases. Germline V lookup: CDR1 WNHNN, CDR2 SYGVQD (reference sequence). J was trimmed by 5 bases and V by 7 bases; bases with no gene match: 13. This CDR3 has 17 residues. Here the CDR3 reads CASTYYGQGEETGELFF. The CDR3 region has the DNA TGCGCCAGCACCTACTACGGACAGGGGGAGGAGACCGGGGAGCTGTTTTTT.

The CDR3 loop reads CARSLDHRPGGRLRETQYF. In DNA form, the CDR3 reads TGTGCCAGAAGCTTAGATCATCGCCCAGGGGGCCGCCTAAGGGAGACCCAGTACTTC. The genes are TRBV7-5 and TRBJ2-5; the table's TRBD1 call for D was not verified on the DNA. TRBV7-5 is a listed pseudogene. This CDR3 has 19 residues.

In regard to this clone: Within the sample, other DNA sequences also encode this same CDR3. V is TRBV6-4 and J is TRBJ2-2, with a weak D call TRBD2 (5 bases). The CDR3 spans 12 residues. V was trimmed by 2 bases and J by 8 bases, leaving 6 bases between them. CDR1 and CDR2 (germline): MRHNA, SNTAGT. CDR3 loop: CASSDGGGELFF. DNA for the CDR3: TGTGCCAGCAGTGACGGCGGGGGGGAGCTGTTTTTT.

V and J are TRBV3-1 (or the pseudogene TRBV3-2) and TRBJ1-4; D remains unclear. CDR3 size: 16 residues. Germline values: CDR1 LGHDT, CDR2 YNNKEL (reference sequence). V shed 1 base and J shed 8 bases, with 17 bases lying between them. CDR3 region: CASSQVGGGVGEKLFF. The CDR3 DNA is TGTGCCAGCAGCCAAGTTGGAGGTGGGGTAGGAGAAAAACTGTTTTTT.

The J gene is TRBJ2-1, the V gene TRBV6-5; 7 bases align to TRBD1. Germline CDR1 is MNHEY and CDR2 is SVGAGI. V was pared by 6 bases and J by 1 base, with 0 bases of the junction left unmatched. CDR3 size: 13 residues. DNA of the CDR3: TGTGCCAGCAGACAGGGGTCCTACAATGAGCAGTTCTTC. Translated: CASRQGSYNEQFF.

This clone appeared a single time. The chain uses TRBV3-1 (or the pseudogene TRBV3-2) and TRBJ1-5; D is uncertain. Germline CDR1 and CDR2: LGHDT and YNNKEL (reference sequence). V lost 1 base and J lost 3, with 10 bases in between. The CDR3 runs 15 residues. The CDR3 DNA sequence: TGTGCCAGCAGCCAAGGGGGAGCTAACAATCAGCCCCAGCATTTT. Residues: CASSQGGANNQPQHF.

The chain is built from TRBV19 and TRBJ2-7; perhaps TRBD2 as D (5 bases). The CDR3 has 13 amino acids. The germline gives CDR1 LNHDA, CDR2 SQIVND (reference sequence). V was pared by 5 bases and J by 6 bases, with 14 bases between. The DNA of the CDR3 is TGTGCCAGTAGTCGGGGATACGGTAGCGAGCAGTACTTC. It is translated as CASSRGYGSEQYF.

The rearrangement uses TRBV19 and TRBJ1-5; D not resolved. Germline V gene lookup returns CDR1 LNHDA and CDR2 SQIVND (reference sequence). The CDR3 runs 18 residues. V lost 0 bases and J 0 bases, leaving 15 bases between the germline ends. This CDR3 reads CASSIDLISGVSNQPQHF. CDR3 nucleotides: TGTGCCAGTAGTATAGATCTTATCTCCGGTGTTAGCAATCAGCCCCAGCATTTT.

The rearrangement uses TRBV5-1 and TRBJ2-1; TRBD1 matches at 9 bases. This CDR3 spans 16 amino acids. CDR1 is SGHRS and CDR2 is YFSETQ in the germline V gene. The trim removed 0 bases at V and 6 bases at J, leaving 7 bases unmatched. The CDR3 region has the DNA TGCGCCAGCAGCTTGGGAGGGACAGGGAAAATCAATGAGCAGTTCTTC. Protein product: CASSLGGTGKINEQFF.

The chain uses TRBV28 and TRBJ1-4; a weak D match, TRBD1 (5 bases). Deletions cut 8 bases from V and 7 bases from J, with 14 bases between. CDR3 size: 13 residues. Germline V gene data show CDR1 as MDHEN and CDR2 as SYDVKM. CDR3 protein: CASWDNQGEKLFF. CDR3 coding DNA: TGTGCCAGCTGGGATAACCAGGGTGAAAAACTGTTTTTT.

There are a few counts of this clone. The V call is TRBV28, the J call TRBJ1-2, with D unresolved. The CDR3 has 15 residues. Germline V gene data show CDR1 as MDHEN and CDR2 as SYDVKM. V was clipped by 3 bases and J by 3 bases, with 14 bases between them. The CDR3 loop reads CASSFGQLRHYGYTF. CDR3 DNA sequence: TGTGCCAGCAGTTTTGGGCAGCTAAGACACTATGGCTACACCTTC.

The chain couples TRBV6-5 to TRBJ2-1, with TRBD2 identical over 12 bases. The V gene end was trimmed by 9 bases and the J gene end by 9 bases; junction bases not matched to a gene: 9. The CDR3 has 14 amino acids. CDR1 is MNHEY and CDR2 is SVGAGI in the germline V gene. This chain's CDR3 is CASKRLAGDGEQFF. The CDR3 DNA sequence: TGTGCCAGTAAAAGACTAGCGGGAGATGGTGAGCAGTTCTTC.

The chain joins TRBV6-1 to TRBJ2-5, with a tentative D call TRBD2 (5 bases). Deletions cut 2 bases from V and 2 bases from J, with 9 bases between. The germline V gene encodes CDR1 MNHNS and CDR2 SASEGT. This CDR3 is built from 14 residues. The CDR3 reads CASSESGEQETQYF. The CDR3 DNA is TGTGCCAGCAGTGAATCCGGGGAACAAGAGACCCAGTACTTC.